What follows are 7 T cell receptor beta chains derived from one specimen sequenced in a study of blood T cell repertoires in COVID-19 (dated by TCRdb to about 2020). The protocol used for the library was the immunoSEQ multiplex PCR assay. TCRdb took this table from immuneACCESS and kept in-frame rearrangements with V and J called. Such tables lack part of the clones; where checked against another copy, unresolved V genes explain under half of the gap, and the rest is unexplained. Present in this sample are about 230,000 clones, 75% to 90% of which were seen just once. The ten largest account for approximately 2.6% of the sample. The sample taken for sequencing was peripheral blood. The receptors were sampled from a woman aged 70-85 years with active or convalescent COVID-19.

The rearrangement uses TRBV27 and TRBJ2-3; a possible D gene is TRBD1 (6 bases). V was trimmed by 2 bases and J by 1 base, leaving 13 bases between them. The CDR3 spans 16 residues. Per the germline V gene, CDR1 is MNHEY and CDR2 is SMNVEV (reference sequence). This CDR3 reads CASSLQGSAGTDTQYF. CDR3 nucleotides: TGTGCCAGCAGTTTACAGGGGAGCGCTGGCACAGATACGCAGTATTTT.

The J gene is TRBJ2-3, the V gene TRBV29-1; TRBD2 aligns across 8 bases. CDR3 size: 13 residues. Trimming took 7 bases from V and 3 from J; bases not matched to a gene: 6. Per the germline V gene, CDR1 is SQVTM and CDR2 is ANQGSEA. CDR3 coding DNA: TGCAGCGACCGGGAGGGCGGGACAGATACGCAGTATTTT. Its protein product is CSDREGGTDTQYF.

The gene calls are TRBV25-1 and TRBJ2-6, with D unclear. The CDR3 sequence is 13 residues long. V lost 6 bases, J lost 1 base, and 4 bases lay in between. Germline V lookup: CDR1 MGHDK, CDR2 SYGVNS. The CDR3 sequence: CASRRSGANVLTF. CDR3 in DNA: TGTGCCAGCAGACGGTCTGGGGCCAACGTCCTGACTTTC.

This chain links TRBV6-5 with TRBJ2-7, with TRBD1 identical over 8 bases. This CDR3 comprises 14 residues. Germline values: CDR1 MNHEY, CDR2 SVGAGI. With V trimmed by 6 bases and J by 4 bases, 8 bases remained unmatched. The CDR3 DNA follows: TGTGCCAGCAGGGCGACAGGGGTTACGTACGAGCAGTACTTC. The encoded protein is CASRATGVTYEQYF.

The chain links TRBV7-2 to TRBJ1-5; the match to TRBD1 covers 10 bases. This CDR3 is 17 amino acids long. The V and J ends lost 4 bases and 2 bases, in that order; junction bases with no gene match: 8. The V gene's germline CDR1 is SGHTA and CDR2 FQGNSA. The CDR3 DNA is TGTGCCAGCAGCTCCCCGAGGGGACAGGGGCGCAATCAGCCCCAGCATTTT. Protein: CASSSPRGQGRNQPQHF.

The genes are TRBV28 and TRBJ1-5; D perhaps matches TRBD1 (5 bases). This CDR3 is built from 15 residues. Trimming left V 5 bases short and J 11 bases short, with 22 bases between. Germline CDR1 reads MDHEN; CDR2 reads SYDVKM. CDR3 protein: CASSPPAGRGIAQHF. The DNA for the CDR3 is TGTGCCAGCAGTCCCCCGGCCGGTAGGGGTATAGCCCAGCATTTT.

V gene TRBV4-1 combines with J gene TRBJ2-2, with 10 bases fitting TRBD2. The V gene's germline CDR1 is MGHRA and CDR2 YSYEKL. The CDR3 spans 16 residues. The J segment lost 5 bases and the V segment lost 4 bases, leaving 7 bases of the junction unmatched. In nucleotides, the CDR3 is TGCGCCAGCAGCCCCAGCGGGGGGGCCAGGACCGGGGAGCTGTTTTTT. It codes for CASSPSGGARTGELFF.